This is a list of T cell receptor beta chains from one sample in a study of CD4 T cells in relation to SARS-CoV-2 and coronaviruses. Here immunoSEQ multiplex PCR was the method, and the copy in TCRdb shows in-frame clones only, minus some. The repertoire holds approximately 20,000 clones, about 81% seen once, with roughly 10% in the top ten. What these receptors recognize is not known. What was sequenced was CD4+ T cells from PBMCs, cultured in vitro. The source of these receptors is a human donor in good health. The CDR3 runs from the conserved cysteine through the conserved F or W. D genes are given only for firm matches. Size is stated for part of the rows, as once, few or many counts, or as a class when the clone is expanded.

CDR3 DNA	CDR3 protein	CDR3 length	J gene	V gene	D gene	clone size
TGTGCCAGCAGTTACGGACAAACCGGGGAGCTGTTTTTT	CASSYGQTGELFF	13	TRBJ2-2	TRBV6-2/TRBV6-3	NA	once
TGTGCCAGCAGCTCGGGACAGGGGGATACGCAGTATTTT	CASSSGQGDTQYF	13	TRBJ2-3	TRBV21-1	NA	NA
TGTGCCAGCAGCGAGGGAGGGGGATTCTCTGGAAACACCATATATTTT	CASSEGGGFSGNTIYF	16	TRBJ1-3	TRBV9	NA	NA
TGTGCCACGGGCCGGGAGGGGGAGACCCAGTACTTC	CATGREGETQYF	12	TRBJ2-5	TRBV3-1/TRBV3-2	TRBD2	once
TGTGCCAGCAGTTACGGGGGAAGAAGCAATCAGCCCCAGCATTTT	CASSYGGRSNQPQHF	15	TRBJ1-5	TRBV6-2/TRBV6-3	NA	NA
TGTGCCAGCAGTTACTCGAAAAACGGGGCCCAAAAACTGTTTTTT	CASSYSKNGAQKLFF	15	TRBJ1-4	TRBV6-5	NA	NA
TGCGCCAGCAGCCCACGCCGGGCCCTCGGGGCGCAGTACTTC	CASSPRRALGAQYF	14	TRBJ2-7	TRBV4-1	NA	NA
TGTGCCAGCAGCCATGCAGGCAGCTTGAAAGAGACCCAGTACTTC	CASSHAGSLKETQYF	15	TRBJ2-5	TRBV7-9	NA	NA
TGTGCCTGGAGTGTTTGGGAGGATGGCTACACCTTC	CAWSVWEDGYTF	12	TRBJ1-2	TRBV30	NA	few
TGTGCCAGCAGTCGACAGGTAAACGCTAACTATGGCTACACCTTC	CASSRQVNANYGYTF	15	TRBJ1-2	TRBV6-2/TRBV6-3	NA	NA
TGTGCCAGCAGCGTAGAGTGGGCATCGACCTACAATGAGCAGTTCTTC	CASSVEWASTYNEQFF	16	TRBJ2-1	TRBV9	NA	NA
TGTGCCAGCAGTAGGTTGGCAGGCATTAACACCGGGGAGCTGTTTTTT	CASSRLAGINTGELFF	16	TRBJ2-2	TRBV9	NA	NA
TGCGCCAGCAGCGGGACAGTCCCTAGCACAGATACGCAGTATTTT	CASSGTVPSTDTQYF	15	TRBJ2-3	TRBV5-1	TRBD1	once
TGTGCCAGCAGCTGGGAGCTAAACACTGAAGCTTTCTTT	CASSWELNTEAFF	13	TRBJ1-1	TRBV7-2	NA	NA
TGTGCCAGCAGCCCGAAGACGACAGGGGGGAATGAGCAGTTCTTC	CASSPKTTGGNEQFF	15	TRBJ2-1	TRBV5-4	TRBD1	NA
TGCGCCAGCAGCCCTGAGGGTAGGGACAAAGAGCAGTACTTC	CASSPEGRDKEQYF	14	TRBJ2-7	TRBV5-1	NA	NA
TGTGCCAGCAGCTTGGGAGGGACTGGGGCCAACGTCCTGACTTTC	CASSLGGTGANVLTF	15	TRBJ2-6	TRBV5-5	NA	NA
TGTGCCAGCAGGAGACAGGGCACAGAAGCTTTCTTT	CASRRQGTEAFF	12	TRBJ1-1	TRBV27	TRBD1	few
TGCGCCAGCAGCTTGGCCGCGTCGGAGGGGCGGGGGGCCAACGTCCTGACTTTC	CASSLAASEGRGANVLTF	18	TRBJ2-6	TRBV5-1	NA	NA
TGCAGCGGGGGACTAGCGGGGGGAGATACGCAGTATTTT	CSGGLAGGDTQYF	13	TRBJ2-3	TRBV29-1	TRBD2	NA
TGCGCCAGCAGTGAGTCCTCCGGGGAAAGCTACGAGCAGTACTTC	CASSESSGESYEQYF	15	TRBJ2-7	TRBV10-1	NA	NA
TGTGCCAGCAGTTACGGTACGGCGGGGGTATACAATGAGCAGTTCTTC	CASSYGTAGVYNEQFF	16	TRBJ2-1	TRBV6-2/TRBV6-3	TRBD2	NA
TGTGCCAGCAGTTACCCAGAGACACAGTCCTATGGCTACACCTTC	CASSYPETQSYGYTF	15	TRBJ1-2	TRBV6-2/TRBV6-3	NA	NA
TGTGCCAGTAGTATAGGGCAGGCGCGAGGGGCTGAAGCTTTCTTT	CASSIGQARGAEAFF	15	TRBJ1-1	TRBV19	NA	NA
TGTGCCAGCTCACCACCAGGGGTTCAGCCCCAGCATTTT	CASSPPGVQPQHF	13	TRBJ1-5	TRBV18	NA	once
TGTGCCTGGAGGACTTCTGGAAACACCATATATTTT	CAWRTSGNTIYF	12	TRBJ1-3	TRBV30	NA	NA
TGTGCCACCAATACGGGCAGGGGGGGGAGTTACGCTGAAGCTTTCTTT	CATNTGRGGSYAEAFF	16	TRBJ1-1	TRBV6-6	TRBD1	NA
TGTGCCAGCAGGATCACAGGGGGCATTTTCGATGGAGGAGAAAAACTGTTTTTT	CASRITGGIFDGGEKLFF	18	TRBJ1-4	TRBV2	TRBD1	NA
TGTGCCAGCAGTTCTGTACGGACAGGGGGCTACACCTTC	CASSSVRTGGYTF	13	TRBJ1-2	TRBV12-3/TRBV12-4	TRBD1	NA
TGTGCCAGCTCACCGGGACAGGAGTATGGCTACACCTTC	CASSPGQEYGYTF	13	TRBJ1-2	TRBV18	TRBD1	few
TGCGCCAGCAGCCAAGGGCAGACCTACGAGCAGTACTTC	CASSQGQTYEQYF	13	TRBJ2-7	TRBV4-1	NA	NA
TGTGCCAGCAGTGACCAGGGTCCCCTCGAGCAGTACTTC	CASSDQGPLEQYF	13	TRBJ2-7	TRBV6-1	NA	NA
TGCAGCGTCCCTGTCCGCTCTGGGGCCAACGTCCTGACTTTC	CSVPVRSGANVLTF	14	TRBJ2-6	TRBV29-1	NA	NA
TGTGCCAGCAGCCAAGGGGTACAGCGGGATGACCAAGAGACCCAGTACTTC	CASSQGVQRDDQETQYF	17	TRBJ2-5	TRBV4-2	TRBD2	NA
TGCAGTGCTAGTCCTCCAGGGGCAAACTATGGCTACACCTTC	CSASPPGANYGYTF	14	TRBJ1-2	TRBV20-1	NA	NA
TGTGCCAGCAGCTGGGGGCGCGGGAGGAGAGGAAACATTCAGTACTTC	CASSWGRGRRGNIQYF	16	TRBJ2-4	TRBV7-8	TRBD2	NA
TGTGCCAGCAGCTTAGACAGGAGTAGCAATCAGCCCCAGCATTTT	CASSLDRSSNQPQHF	15	TRBJ1-5	TRBV11-2	NA	NA
TGTGCCAGCAGCCCCCGTGGACAGGGTGGCACTGAAGCTTTCTTT	CASSPRGQGGTEAFF	15	TRBJ1-1	TRBV9	TRBD1	NA
TGTGCCAGCAGTTCAGATAATATTGAAGCTTTCTTT	CASSSDNIEAFF	12	TRBJ1-1	TRBV6-5	NA	NA
TGTGCCAGCAGTTACCCCCCCGGGGGGGCCGGGGAGCTGTTTTTT	CASSYPPGGAGELFF	15	TRBJ2-2	TRBV6-5	TRBD2	NA
TGTGCCAGCAGCCAAGAGCTTTTCTATGGCTACACCTTC	CASSQELFYGYTF	13	TRBJ1-2	TRBV4-2	NA	NA
TGTGCCAGCAGTTACTACCGGGACTACAATGAGCAGTTCTTC	CASSYYRDYNEQFF	14	TRBJ2-1	TRBV6-5	NA	NA
TGCGCCAGCAGGCAAGGCGGCGGGGGGGGCACAGATACGCAGTATTTT	CASRQGGGGGTDTQYF	16	TRBJ2-3	TRBV4-1	TRBD2	NA
TGTGCCAGCAGCCCCCGAATAAACACCGGGGAGCTGTTTTTT	CASSPRINTGELFF	14	TRBJ2-2	TRBV11-2	NA	NA
TGTGCCAGCAGCCAAGACACTATTCAGCCCCAGCATTTT	CASSQDTIQPQHF	13	TRBJ1-5	TRBV4-2	NA	NA
TGTGCCAGCAGCCCTACAGCGCCCCATCAGCCCCAGCATTTT	CASSPTAPHQPQHF	14	TRBJ1-5	TRBV7-9	NA	few
TGTGCCAGCAGTTACAGCTTACTGAACACTGAAGCTTTCTTT	CASSYSLLNTEAFF	14	TRBJ1-1	TRBV6-5	NA	NA
TGTGCCAGCCGGGGCAGGGGGTTAACAGCCGCTAACTATGGCTACACCTTC	CASRGRGLTAANYGYTF	17	TRBJ1-2	TRBV19	TRBD1	few